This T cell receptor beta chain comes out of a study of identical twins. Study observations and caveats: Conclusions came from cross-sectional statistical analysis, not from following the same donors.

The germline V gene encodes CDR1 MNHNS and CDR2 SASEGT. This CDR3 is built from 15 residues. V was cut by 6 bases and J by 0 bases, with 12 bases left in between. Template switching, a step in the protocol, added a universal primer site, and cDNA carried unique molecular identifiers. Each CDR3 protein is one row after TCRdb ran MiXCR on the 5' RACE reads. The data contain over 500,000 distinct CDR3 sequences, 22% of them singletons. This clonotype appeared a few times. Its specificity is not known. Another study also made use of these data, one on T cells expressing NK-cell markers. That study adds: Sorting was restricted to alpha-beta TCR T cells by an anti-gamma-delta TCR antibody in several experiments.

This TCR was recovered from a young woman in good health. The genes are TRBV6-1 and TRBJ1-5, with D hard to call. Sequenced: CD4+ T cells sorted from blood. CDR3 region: CASRPREYSNQPQHF. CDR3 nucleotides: TGTGCCAGCAGGCCTCGGGAGTATAGCAATCAGCCCCAGCATTTT.